The rows below give T cell receptor beta chains drawn from one sample of a study of shared clonotypes between healthy human individuals. Assay used: immunoSEQ multiplex PCR; TCRdb lists only in-frame clones, some missing. The sample records about 680,000 clones, less than 80% being singletons. Sequenced sample: memory CD4+ T cells sorted from blood. These receptors were collected from a woman aged 25-40 years in good health. CDR3s include the opening cysteine and the closing phenylalanine or tryptophan. The D gene is left open where the match is weak. Some rows mark clone size as missing; the rest say once, few, many or name a class of expanded clone.

v_gene	abundance	j_gene	len	d_gene	CDR3nt	CDR3aa
TRBV10-2	NA	TRBJ2-5	14	NA	TGCGCCAGCAGCGGTGGGCTACCCGAGCGGGCCCAGTACTTC	CASSGGLPERAQYF
TRBV6-4	NA	TRBJ1-1	16	TRBD1	TGTGCCAGCAGTGATAGTCCCAACAGGGGGACGGGTGAAGCTTTCTTT	CASSDSPNRGTGEAFF
TRBV28	once	TRBJ2-7	14	TRBD1	TGTGCCAGCAGGGGGCCGGGACAGGGAAACGAGCAGTACTTC	CASRGPGQGNEQYF
TRBV5-1	many	TRBJ2-7	14	NA	TGCGCCAGCAGCTTGGGGTCTGGGATGGGTGAGCAGTACTTC	CASSLGSGMGEQYF
TRBV19	few	TRBJ1-2	13	TRBD1	TGTGCCAGTAGTCCCCGGGACAGGGCTGGCTACACCTTC	CASSPRDRAGYTF
TRBV19	NA	TRBJ1-2	14	NA	TGTGCCAGTAGTCCAACGGGATCTTCCTATGGCTACACCTTC	CASSPTGSSYGYTF
TRBV5-1	NA	TRBJ2-4	13	NA	TGCGCCAGCAGGATGTCAACCAAAAACATTCAGTACTTC	CASRMSTKNIQYF
TRBV4-1	NA	TRBJ1-5	14	NA	TGCGCCAGCAGCCAAGAGTGGGGTAATCAGCCCCAGCATTTT	CASSQEWGNQPQHF
TRBV6-5	NA	TRBJ1-1	15	TRBD1	TGTGCCAGCAGTAACTACCAGGGGGCGGGCACTGAAGCTTTCTTT	CASSNYQGAGTEAFF
TRBV7-9	once	TRBJ1-2	14	NA	TGTGCCAGCAGCTTATCAGGGATTTCCTATGGCTACACCTTC	CASSLSGISYGYTF
TRBV6-5	NA	TRBJ2-7	14	NA	TGTGCCAGCAGTTACCCTGGGGGTAAAAACGAGCAGTACTTC	CASSYPGGKNEQYF